The 24 T cell receptor beta chains given below trace back to one sample, sequenced in a study of T cell responses to AZD1222 COVID-19 vaccine. The assay was immunoSEQ multiplex PCR, and TCRdb's table has in-frame clones only and misses some. The sample carries about 180,000 clones, around nine tenths recorded once. Specimen: peripheral blood, collected on day 0 of AZD1222 vaccination. Receptors were obtained from an adult in good health.

The gene calls are TRBV5-6 and TRBJ1-5, with unresolved D. V was clipped by 0 bases and J by 4 bases, with 11 bases between them. The CDR3 spans 15 residues. The V gene's germline CDR1 is SGHDT and CDR2 YYEEEE. The CDR3 DNA reads as TGTGCCAGCAGCTTGGGCAGTATAGCAAATCAGCCCCAGCATTTT. It translates to CASSLGSIANQPQHF.

The rearrangement uses TRBV11-2 and TRBJ2-2; D unresolved. Germline loops: CDR1 SGHAT, CDR2 FQNNGV. The V and J ends lost 0 bases and 4 bases respectively, with 9 bases between them. The CDR3 consists of 15 residues. CDR3 DNA: TGTGCCAGCAGCTTAGAGCCGTACCTCACCGGGGAGCTGTTTTTT. Translation gives CASSLEPYLTGELFF.

The genes are TRBV5-8 and TRBJ2-3; 8 bases map to TRBD2. V lost 4 bases and J lost 2; bases outside the gene matches: 9. The germline V gene encodes CDR1 SGHTS and CDR2 YDEGEE. This CDR3 spans 16 amino acids. Written as DNA, the CDR3 is TGTGCCAGCAGCCCGGGCACTAGCGGAGTCACAGATACGCAGTATTTT. Encoded protein: CASSPGTSGVTDTQYF.

The chain couples TRBV5-1 to TRBJ1-3; the D is unclear. The CDR3 has 15 residues. The germline V gene encodes CDR1 SGHRS and CDR2 YFSETQ. The V end lost 0 bases, the J end lost 3 bases, and 10 bases lay between the germline ends. This chain's CDR3 is CASSLAGGFGNTIYF. CDR3 coding DNA: TGCGCCAGCAGCTTGGCGGGCGGGTTTGGAAACACCATATATTTT.

On this clone itself: This same CDR3 is encoded by further DNA sequences in the sample. The chain links TRBV18 to TRBJ2-5; D ambiguous. CDR3 length: 11 amino acids. The germline V gene has CDR1 KGHSH and CDR2 LQKENI. Trimming left V 1 base short and J 3 bases short, with 0 bases between. The CDR3 bases are TGTGCCAGCTCACCACAAGAGACCCAGTACTTC. It yields the protein CASSPQETQYF.

J is TRBJ2-1 and V is TRBV14; D is uncertain. Deletions cut 1 base from V and 8 bases from J, with 6 bases between. There are 12 residues in the CDR3. Germline lookup yields CDR1 SGHDN and CDR2 FVKESK. CDR3 protein: CASSQGWDEQFF. CDR3 DNA: TGTGCCAGCAGCCAAGGATGGGATGAGCAGTTCTTC.

The chain carries TRBV14 and TRBJ2-7, with TRBD1 as a possible D gene (6 bases). The CDR3 is 13 amino acids. The germline V gene has CDR1 SGHDN and CDR2 FVKESK. Between the trimmed V and J ends, which lost 6 bases and 7 bases, there was a span of 16 bases. CDR3: CASSPSDRGEQYF. The CDR3 DNA is TGTGCCAGCAGTCCCTCCGATAGGGGGGAGCAGTACTTC.

The chain couples TRBV2 to TRBJ2-1; D perhaps matches TRBD2 (7 bases). Looked up from germline, CDR1 is SNHLY and CDR2 is FYNNEI. Trimming pared 8 bases from V and 2 bases from J, leaving 13 bases between. The CDR3 covers 14 residues. CDR3 nucleotide sequence: TGTGCCAGCTTTCGGGGGGCCACCTACAATGAGCAGTTCTTC. Its protein is CASFRGATYNEQFF.

The chain recombines TRBV19 with TRBJ2-2; 10 nucleotides match TRBD2. Germline-derived CDR1 and CDR2 are LNHDA and SQIVND (reference sequence). This CDR3 spans 16 amino acids. V was pared by 0 bases and J by 6 bases, with 4 bases of the junction left unmatched. The CDR3 region has the DNA TGTGCCAGTAGTATAGACAGCGGGAGGGCCCCCGGGGAGCTGTTTTTT. This sequence encodes CASSIDSGRAPGELFF.

The J gene is TRBJ2-2, the V gene TRBV24-1; 11 bases agree with TRBD2. CDR1 is KGHDR, CDR2 SFDVKD, per germline. The length of the CDR3 is 17 residues. The V and J ends lost 1 base and 6 bases, in that order; junction bases with no gene match: 6. CDR3 loop: CATSDLGTSGYPGELFF. The CDR3 bases are TGTGCCACCAGTGATTTAGGGACTAGCGGCTACCCCGGGGAGCTGTTTTTT.

The chain employs TRBV4-1 and TRBJ2-1, with 11 positions matching TRBD2. The CDR3 spans 15 residues. After removal of 1 base from V and 8 bases from J, the junction contained 4 bases not matched to a gene. Germline CDR1 and CDR2: MGHRA and YSYEKL. The DNA of the CDR3 is TGCGCCAGCAGCCAAGGTAGCGGGAGGGGAGATGAGCAGTTCTTC. Protein product: CASSQGSGRGDEQFF.

V and J are TRBV5-1 and TRBJ2-7; no definite D call. The germline CDR1 and CDR2 sequences are SGHRS and YFSETQ. The V end was cut by 4 bases, the J end by 0 bases, with 14 bases between. This CDR3 is built from 15 residues. The CDR3 sequence is CASSPTASSSYEQYF. CDR3 sequence (DNA): TGCGCCAGCAGCCCTACAGCGTCGAGCTCCTACGAGCAGTACTTC. The variable domain in full, completed from reference TRBV5-1 and TRBJ2-7, reads KAGVTQTPRYLIKTRGQQVTLSCSPISGHRSVSWYQQTPGQGLQFLFEYFSETQRNKGNFPGRFSGRQFSNSRSEMNVSTLELGDSALYLCASSPTASSSYEQYFGPGTRLTVT.

J is TRBJ1-2 and V is TRBV6-5; D might be TRBD1 (5 bases). V lost 6 bases, J lost 6 bases, and 14 bases lay in between. Germline V gene lookup returns CDR1 MNHEY and CDR2 SVGAGI. This CDR3 has 13 amino acids. CDR3 loop: CASSPDTWDGYTF. CDR3 nucleotide sequence: TGTGCCAGCAGCCCGGACACCTGGGATGGCTACACCTTC.

V and J are TRBV7-9 and TRBJ1-4; 9 bases are a match to TRBD1. Per the germline V gene, CDR1 is SEHNR and CDR2 is FQNEAQ (reference sequence). With V trimmed by 8 bases and J by 8 bases, 3 bases remained unmatched. This CDR3 has 12 amino acids. CDR3 in amino acids: CASRTGEEKLFF. The CDR3 nucleotides read TGTGCCAGCCGGACAGGGGAAGAAAAACTGTTTTTT. Based on the CDR3 plus reference TRBV7-9 and TRBJ1-4, the full variable domain is DTGVSQNPRHKITKRGQNVTFRCDPISEHNRLYWYRQTLGQGPEFLTYFQNEAQLEKSRLLSDRFSAERPKGSFSTLEIQRTEQGDSAMYLCASRTGEEKLFFGSGTQLSVL.

This chain uses TRBV4-1 with TRBJ1-2; TRBD1 might be the D (5 bases). The CDR3 length is 14 residues. Germline lookup yields CDR1 MGHRA and CDR2 YSYEKL. The V and J ends lost 3 bases and 3 bases respectively, with 11 bases between them. CDR3 DNA sequence: TGCGCCAGCAGCCAGGGGCCCAGGGACTATGGCTACACCTTC. The encoded protein is CASSQGPRDYGYTF.

The V gene is TRBV7-6, the J gene TRBJ2-7; 13 bases are shared with TRBD2. The CDR3 loop spans 21 amino acids. Trimming took 1 base from V and 3 from J; bases not matched to a gene: 18. CDR1 and CDR2 (germline): SGHVS, FNYEAQ. In DNA, the CDR3 is TGTGCCAGCAGCTTAGGGGGGGGCCGGACTAGCGGGAGAGGGGTCTACTACGAGCAGTACTTC. It yields the protein CASSLGGGRTSGRGVYYEQYF.

This rearrangement joins TRBV10-3 to TRBJ1-1; D is ambiguous. This CDR3 comprises 13 residues. The V gene lost 4 bases and the J gene lost 4 bases, with 10 bases spanning the gap. Germline V gene lookup returns CDR1 ENHRY and CDR2 SYGVKD. The CDR3 here is CAISVEVSTEAFF. The CDR3 nucleotides are TGTGCCATCAGTGTCGAAGTTTCCACTGAAGCTTTCTTT.

V usage is TRBV30 and J usage is TRBJ2-3, with 9 bases that match TRBD2. Germline lookup yields CDR1 GTSNPN and CDR2 SVGIG (reference sequence). The V gene end was trimmed by 3 bases and the J gene end by 3 bases; junction bases not matched to a gene: 7. This CDR3 contains 15 residues. The CDR3 nucleotides are TGTGCCTGGAGCTCAGGTAGCGGGAGAACAGATACGCAGTATTTT. Translated, it gives CAWSSGSGRTDTQYF.

This clone was detected once. This chain joins TRBV9 and TRBJ2-1; D unresolved. Germline V gives CDR1 SGDLS, CDR2 YYNGEE. The CDR3 extends over 15 amino acids. Trimming stripped 4 bases from V and 7 bases from J, with 18 bases between. The CDR3 nucleotides read TGTGCCAGCAGCACTTTCACTTCCGATCGAAATGAGCAGTTCTTC. It is translated as CASSTFTSDRNEQFF.

J is TRBJ2-1 and V is TRBV24-1; maybe TRBD2 (5 bases). CDR1 and CDR2 (germline): KGHDR, SFDVKD. The CDR3 sequence is 14 residues long. With 7 bases removed from V and 5 bases from J, the gap between germline ends came to 14 bases. CDR3 nucleotides: TGTGCCACCAGGGGTGGGAGAATTGACAATGAGCAGTTCTTC. Its protein is CATRGGRIDNEQFF.

V gene TRBV4-1 combines with J gene TRBJ1-2; D is uncertain. Germline CDR1 MGHRA, CDR2 YSYEKL. The CDR3 sequence is 14 residues long. V was shortened by 1 base and J by 0 bases, with 6 bases between the two germline ends. The CDR3: CASSQVSTNYGYTF. CDR3 DNA: TGCGCCAGCAGCCAAGTCTCGACTAACTATGGCTACACCTTC.

This clone has just one count. V and J are TRBV2 and TRBJ1-4, with D possibly matching TRBD1 (6 bases). CDR1 and CDR2 (germline): SNHLY, FYNNEI. Trimming removed 5 bases from V and 1 base from J, with 8 bases in between. The CDR3 is made up of 14 amino acids. The CDR3 region has the DNA TGTGCCAGCAGTAGACAGGAAACTAATGAAAAACTGTTTTTT. This gives the protein CASSRQETNEKLFF.

In its sample, this clone was seen once. The rearrangement links TRBV30 to TRBJ2-1; D unclear. Germline V CDR1 and CDR2: GTSNPN, SVGIG (reference sequence). The V and J ends lost 0 bases and 5 bases respectively, with 8 bases between them. The CDR3 runs 13 residues. The CDR3 region is CAWSVSNNNEQFF. CDR3 sequence (DNA): TGTGCCTGGAGTGTTAGTAATAACAATGAGCAGTTCTTC.

On this clone: The sample has other DNA sequences that encode this CDR3 too. The J gene is TRBJ2-3, the V gene TRBV6-5; TRBD2 matches at 10 bases. Germline CDR1 reads MNHEY; CDR2 reads SVGAGI. Trimming at V came to 4 bases and at J to 4 bases, leaving 5 bases not matched to a gene. CDR3 length: 15 amino acids. DNA of the CDR3: TGTGCCAGCAGTTTACTAGCGGGAATGGCAGATACGCAGTATTTT. This gives the protein CASSLLAGMADTQYF.